The TCR beta chain under discussion was sequenced for a study of T-cell memory formation after mild COVID-19. Study-level results: Contracting CD4+ clones sat mainly in CM and EM; CD8+ in EMRA. In second-wave clones peaking day 37, SARS-CoV-2 specificity remained unconfirmed. From day 15 to 85, contracting clones were balanced between CD4 and CD8, whereas later expanders leaned toward CD4+. Memory sampled before infection contained some responding clones, suggesting cross-reactive memory joined.

From the 5' RACE reads, TCRdb called clonotypes with MiXCR, one entry per CDR3 protein. The sample consists of around 300,000 distinct CDR3 sequences, roughly 8.2% of them appearing once. This clonotype was counted a few times. Its antigen is currently unknown. The CDR3 spans 15 residues. V lost 3 bases, J lost 4 bases, and 16 bases lay in between. The germline V gene has CDR1 LNHDA and CDR2 SQIVND (reference sequence). The sequencing sample was made of PBMCs or a T cell subset sorted from them (not recorded which). The clonotype was recovered from a man between 18 and 35 years old who had mild COVID-19 (a few samples of this study predate the infection). Cell type and time point are not known. V usage is TRBV19 and J usage is TRBJ2-7; no clear D. CDR3 region: CASSILRSSTYEQYF. The DNA for the CDR3 is TGTGCCAGTAGTATCCTCCGCAGTTCCACATACGAGCAGTACTTC.